This TCR beta chain was sequenced in a study of blood T cell repertoires in COVID-19. The table came from immunoSEQ multiplex PCR; TCRdb's copy has only in-frame clones and leaves some out. The sample yields about 13,000 clones, about 88% seen once. The sequence came from a human donor in a cohort sampled during active COVID-19. The specimen sequenced was peripheral blood.

The CDR3 loop reads CASSGTGGYQPQHF. In DNA form, the CDR3 reads TGTGCCAGCAGCGGGACGGGGGGTTATCAGCCCCAGCATTTT. The rearrangement uses TRBV28 and TRBJ1-5, with a tentative D call TRBD1 (5 bases). Germline CDR1 MDHEN, CDR2 SYDVKM. This CDR3 comprises 14 residues. V dropped 6 bases and J dropped 5 bases, with 14 bases sitting between them. Full variable domain (rest looked up from reference TRBV28 and TRBJ1-5): DVKVTQSSRYLVKRTGEKVFLECVQDMDHENMFWYRQDPGLGLRLIYFSYDVKMKEKGDIPEGYSVSREKKERFSLILESASTNQTSMYLCASSGTGGYQPQHFGDGTRLSIL.